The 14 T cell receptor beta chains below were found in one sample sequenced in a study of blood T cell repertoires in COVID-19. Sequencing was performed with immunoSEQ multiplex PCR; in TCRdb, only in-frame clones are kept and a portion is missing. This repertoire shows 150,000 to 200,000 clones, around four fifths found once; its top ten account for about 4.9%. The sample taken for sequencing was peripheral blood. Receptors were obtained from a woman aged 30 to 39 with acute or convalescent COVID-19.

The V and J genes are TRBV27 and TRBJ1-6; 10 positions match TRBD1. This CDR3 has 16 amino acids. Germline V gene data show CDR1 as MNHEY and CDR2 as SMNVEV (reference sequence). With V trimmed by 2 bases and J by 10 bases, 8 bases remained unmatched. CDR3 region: CASSLQQTGGGSPLHF. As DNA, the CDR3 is TGTGCCAGCAGTTTACAACAGACAGGGGGCGGGTCACCCCTCCACTTT.

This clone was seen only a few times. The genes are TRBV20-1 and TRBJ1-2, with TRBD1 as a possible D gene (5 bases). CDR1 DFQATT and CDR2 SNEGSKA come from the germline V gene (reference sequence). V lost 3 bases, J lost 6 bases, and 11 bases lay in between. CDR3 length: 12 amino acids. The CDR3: CSASGGVDGYTF. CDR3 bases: TGCAGTGCTAGTGGGGGAGTGGATGGCTACACCTTC.

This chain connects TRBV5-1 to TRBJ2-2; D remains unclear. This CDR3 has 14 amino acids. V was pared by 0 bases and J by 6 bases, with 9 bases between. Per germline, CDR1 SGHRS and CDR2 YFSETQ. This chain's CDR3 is CASSLVPDSGELFF. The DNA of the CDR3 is TGCGCCAGCAGCTTGGTTCCAGACTCCGGGGAGCTGTTTTTT.

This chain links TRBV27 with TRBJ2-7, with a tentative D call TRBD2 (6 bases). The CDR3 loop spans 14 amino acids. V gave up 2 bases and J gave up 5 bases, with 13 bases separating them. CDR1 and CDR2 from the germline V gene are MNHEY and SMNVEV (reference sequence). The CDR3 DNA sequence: TGTGCCAGCAGTTTAGGTGGGAGGAAGGACGAGCAGTACTTC. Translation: CASSLGGRKDEQYF.

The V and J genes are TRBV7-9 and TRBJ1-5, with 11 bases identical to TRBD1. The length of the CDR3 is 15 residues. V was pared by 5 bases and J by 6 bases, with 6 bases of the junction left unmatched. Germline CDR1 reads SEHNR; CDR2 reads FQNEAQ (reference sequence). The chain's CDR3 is CASSPGTGGGQPQHF. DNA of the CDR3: TGTGCCAGCAGCCCTGGGACAGGGGGTGGTCAGCCCCAGCATTTT.

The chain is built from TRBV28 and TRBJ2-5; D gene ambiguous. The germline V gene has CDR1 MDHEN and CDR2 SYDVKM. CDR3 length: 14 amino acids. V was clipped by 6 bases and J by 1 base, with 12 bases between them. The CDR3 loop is CASRVRLRQETQYF. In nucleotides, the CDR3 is TGTGCCAGCAGGGTCCGACTCCGCCAAGAGACCCAGTACTTC. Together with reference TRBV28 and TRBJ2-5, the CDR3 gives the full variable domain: DVKVTQSSRYLVKRTGEKVFLECVQDMDHENMFWYRQDPGLGLRLIYFSYDVKMKEKGDIPEGYSVSREKKERFSLILESASTNQTSMYLCASRVRLRQETQYFGPGTRLLVL.

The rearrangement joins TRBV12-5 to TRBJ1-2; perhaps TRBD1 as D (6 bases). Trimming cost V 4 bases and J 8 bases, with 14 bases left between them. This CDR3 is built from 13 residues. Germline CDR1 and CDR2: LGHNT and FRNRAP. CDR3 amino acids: CASGWTTGRGYTF. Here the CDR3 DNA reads TGTGCTAGTGGTTGGACAACAGGGAGAGGCTACACCTTC.

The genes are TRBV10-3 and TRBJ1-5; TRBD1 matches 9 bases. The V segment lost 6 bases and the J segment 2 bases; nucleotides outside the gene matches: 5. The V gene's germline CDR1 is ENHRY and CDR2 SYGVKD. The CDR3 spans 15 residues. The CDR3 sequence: CAISRDRDGNQPQHF. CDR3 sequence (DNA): TGTGCCATCAGCCGGGACAGGGACGGCAATCAGCCCCAGCATTTT.

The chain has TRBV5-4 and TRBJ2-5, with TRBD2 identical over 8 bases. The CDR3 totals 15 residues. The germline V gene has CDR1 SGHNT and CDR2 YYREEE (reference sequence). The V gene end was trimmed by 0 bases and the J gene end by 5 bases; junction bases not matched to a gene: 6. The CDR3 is CASSLAAGVGETQYF. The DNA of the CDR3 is TGTGCCAGCAGCTTGGCAGCGGGAGTGGGGGAGACCCAGTACTTC. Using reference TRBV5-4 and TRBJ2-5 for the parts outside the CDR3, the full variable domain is ETGVTQSPTHLIKTRGQQVTLRCSSQSGHNTVSWYQQALGQGPQFIFQYYREEENGRGNFPPRFSGLQFPNYSSELNVNALELDDSALYLCASSLAAGVGETQYFGPGTRLLVL.

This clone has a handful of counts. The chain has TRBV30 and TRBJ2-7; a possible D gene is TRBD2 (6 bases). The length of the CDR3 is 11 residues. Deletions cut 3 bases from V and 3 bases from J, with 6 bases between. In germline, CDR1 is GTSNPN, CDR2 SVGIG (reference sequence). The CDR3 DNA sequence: TGTGCCTGGAGGCGGGACTACGAGCAGTACTTC. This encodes CAWRRDYEQYF.

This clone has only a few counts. CDR3 region: CASSFGAFMGGGINYGYTF. The CDR3 DNA follows: TGTGCCAGCAGTTTCGGTGCATTCATGGGAGGGGGGATAAACTATGGCTACACCTTC. The rearrangement joins TRBV28 to TRBJ1-2; a possible D gene is TRBD1 (6 bases). The CDR3 has 19 amino acids. V was pared by 3 bases and J by 2 bases, with 25 bases between. Germline V gene lookup returns CDR1 MDHEN and CDR2 SYDVKM.

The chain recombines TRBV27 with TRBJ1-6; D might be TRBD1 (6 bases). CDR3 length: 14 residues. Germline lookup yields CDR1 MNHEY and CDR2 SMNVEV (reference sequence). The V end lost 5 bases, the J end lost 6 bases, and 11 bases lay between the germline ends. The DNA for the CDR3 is TGTGCCAGCAGTAAAGGACAGCGTAATTCACCCCTCCACTTT. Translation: CASSKGQRNSPLHF.

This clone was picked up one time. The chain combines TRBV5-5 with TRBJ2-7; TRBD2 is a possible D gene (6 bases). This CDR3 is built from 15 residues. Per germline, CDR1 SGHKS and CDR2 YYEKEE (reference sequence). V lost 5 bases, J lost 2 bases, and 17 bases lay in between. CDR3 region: CASRLRLVGTYEQYF. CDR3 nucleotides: TGTGCCAGCAGATTGCGACTAGTGGGGACCTACGAGCAGTACTTC.

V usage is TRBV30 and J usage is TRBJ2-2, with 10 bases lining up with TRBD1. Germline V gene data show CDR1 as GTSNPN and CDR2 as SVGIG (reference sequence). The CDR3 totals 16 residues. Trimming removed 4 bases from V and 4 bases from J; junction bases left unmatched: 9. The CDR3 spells CAWKKFGTGATGELFF. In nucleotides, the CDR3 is TGTGCCTGGAAAAAATTCGGGACAGGGGCCACCGGGGAGCTGTTTTTT.